Sequencing of this T cell receptor (beta chain) was carried out in a study of identifying expanded T cells in peripheral blood. The data were produced by immunoSEQ multiplex PCR, yet TCRdb's version contains in-frame clones alone and is incomplete. The sample lists about 97,000 clones, roughly 85% occurring once. Study observations and caveats: Variance in clone template counts between roughly 2-week samples significantly increased with total template count across all healthy donors.

As regards this clone: Its target is not known.

The CDR3 is made up of 13 amino acids. Germline V gene sequence: CDR1 LNHDA, CDR2 SQIVND (reference sequence). Deletions cut 7 bases from V and 0 bases from J, with 9 bases between. The source of this sequence is a person between 18 and 75 years old in good health. The V call is TRBV19, the J call TRBJ1-1; D gene ambiguous. Sequenced sample: blood. The DNA for the CDR3 is TGTGCCAGTATTACCCCCATGAACACTGAAGCTTTCTTT. It is translated as CASITPMNTEAFF.